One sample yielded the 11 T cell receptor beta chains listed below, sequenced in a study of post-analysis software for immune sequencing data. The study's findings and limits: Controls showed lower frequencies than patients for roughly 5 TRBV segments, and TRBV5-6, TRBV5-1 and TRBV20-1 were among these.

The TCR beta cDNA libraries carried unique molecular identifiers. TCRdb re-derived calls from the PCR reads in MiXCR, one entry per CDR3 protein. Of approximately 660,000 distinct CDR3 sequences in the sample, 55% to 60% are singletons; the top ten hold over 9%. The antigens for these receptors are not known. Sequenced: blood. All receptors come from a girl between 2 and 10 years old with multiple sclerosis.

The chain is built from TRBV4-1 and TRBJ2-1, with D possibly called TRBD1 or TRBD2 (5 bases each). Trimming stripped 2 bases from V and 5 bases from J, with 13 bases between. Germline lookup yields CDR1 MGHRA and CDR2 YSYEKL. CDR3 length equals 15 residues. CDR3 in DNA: TGCGCCAGCAGCCAAATAGGGACGCCCCACAATGAGCAGTTCTTC. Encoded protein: CASSQIGTPHNEQFF.

In DNA form, the CDR3 reads TGTGCCATCAGTCGGGACCTAGAGGAAGAGACCCAGTACTTC. Encoded protein: CAISRDLEEETQYF. The chain is built from TRBV10-3 and TRBJ2-5; the D call may be TRBD1 or TRBD2 (5 bases each). Germline V lookup: CDR1 ENHRY, CDR2 SYGVKD. The CDR3 consists of 14 residues. Trimming removed 5 bases from V and 3 bases from J, with 13 bases in between.

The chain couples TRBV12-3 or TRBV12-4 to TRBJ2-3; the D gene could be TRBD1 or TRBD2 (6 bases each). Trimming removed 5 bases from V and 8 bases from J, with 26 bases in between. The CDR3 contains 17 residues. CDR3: CASSTVGHGGKYVTQYF. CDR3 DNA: TGTGCCAGCAGTACCGTGGGCCACGGGGGCAAATATGTTACGCAGTATTTT.

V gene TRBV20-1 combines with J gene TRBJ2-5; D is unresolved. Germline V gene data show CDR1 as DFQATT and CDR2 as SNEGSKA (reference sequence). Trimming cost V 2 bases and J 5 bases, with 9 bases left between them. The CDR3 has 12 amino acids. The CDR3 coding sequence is TGCAGTGCTAGATCCCAATCGGAGACCCAGTACTTC. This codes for CSARSQSETQYF.

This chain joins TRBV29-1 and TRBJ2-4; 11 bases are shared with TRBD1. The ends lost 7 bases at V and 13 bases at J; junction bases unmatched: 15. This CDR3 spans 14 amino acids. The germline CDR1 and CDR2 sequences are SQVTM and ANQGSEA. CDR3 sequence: CSATPGTGGFEQYF. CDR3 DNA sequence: TGCAGCGCAACCCCCGGGACAGGGGGATTTGAGCAGTACTTC.

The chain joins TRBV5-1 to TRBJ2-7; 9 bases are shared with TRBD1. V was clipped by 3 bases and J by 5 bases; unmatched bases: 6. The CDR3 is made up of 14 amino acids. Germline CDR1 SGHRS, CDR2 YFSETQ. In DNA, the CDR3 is TGCGCCAGCAGCTCGGGACAGGGTATGAACGAGCAGTACTTC. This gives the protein CASSSGQGMNEQYF.

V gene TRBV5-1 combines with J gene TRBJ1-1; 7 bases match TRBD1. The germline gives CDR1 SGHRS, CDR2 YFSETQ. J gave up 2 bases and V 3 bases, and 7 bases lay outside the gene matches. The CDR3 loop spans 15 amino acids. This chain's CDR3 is CASSWKTGANTEAFF. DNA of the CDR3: TGCGCCAGCAGCTGGAAAACAGGGGCAAACACTGAAGCTTTCTTT.

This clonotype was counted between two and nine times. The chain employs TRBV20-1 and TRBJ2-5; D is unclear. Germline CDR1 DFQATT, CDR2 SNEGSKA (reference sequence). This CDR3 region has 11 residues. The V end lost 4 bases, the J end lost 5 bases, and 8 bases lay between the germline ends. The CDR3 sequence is CSAKPMETQYF. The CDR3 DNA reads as TGCAGTGCTAAGCCGATGGAGACCCAGTACTTC.

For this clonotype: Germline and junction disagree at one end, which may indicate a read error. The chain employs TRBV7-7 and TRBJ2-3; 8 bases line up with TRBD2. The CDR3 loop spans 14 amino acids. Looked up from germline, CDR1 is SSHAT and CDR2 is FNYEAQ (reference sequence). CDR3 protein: CASSERENTDTQYF. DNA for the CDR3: TGTGCTAGCAGCGAGCGGGAGAACACAGATACGCAGTATTTT.

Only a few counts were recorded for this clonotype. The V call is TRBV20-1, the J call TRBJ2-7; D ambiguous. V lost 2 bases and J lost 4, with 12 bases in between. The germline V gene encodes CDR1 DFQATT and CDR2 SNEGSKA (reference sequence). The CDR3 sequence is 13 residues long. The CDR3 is CSARLKESYEQYF. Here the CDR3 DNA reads TGCAGTGCTAGACTGAAGGAGTCGTACGAGCAGTACTTC.

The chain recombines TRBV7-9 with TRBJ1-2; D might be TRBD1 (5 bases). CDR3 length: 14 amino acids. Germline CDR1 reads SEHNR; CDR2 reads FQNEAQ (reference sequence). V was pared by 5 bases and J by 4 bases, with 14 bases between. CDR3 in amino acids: CASSRPGTTYGYTF. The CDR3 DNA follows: TGTGCCAGCAGCCGCCCCGGGACCACCTATGGCTACACCTTC.